What follows are 20 T cell receptor beta chains derived from one specimen sequenced in a study of blood T cell repertoires in COVID-19. The protocol was immunoSEQ multiplex PCR, while the TCRdb copy is restricted to in-frame clones and leaves out a portion. The sample holds 150,000 to 200,000 clones, roughly 82% seen once. The sample consisted of peripheral blood. Every receptor here comes from a woman aged 70-85 years with acute or convalescent COVID-19.

V gene TRBV5-6 combines with J gene TRBJ2-3; D not certain. The CDR3 consists of 15 residues. Trimming removed 0 bases at V and 0 bases at J, with 8 bases between. Germline CDR1 SGHDT, CDR2 YYEEEE. The CDR3 loop reads CASSLVASSTDTQYF. The CDR3 coding sequence is TGTGCCAGCAGCTTGGTAGCTTCTAGCACAGATACGCAGTATTTT.

This chain uses TRBV14 with TRBJ2-7, with D maybe TRBD2 (5 bases). The germline V gene has CDR1 SGHDN and CDR2 FVKESK. V lost 0 bases to trimming and J lost 5 bases, with 14 bases between them. CDR3 length equals 15 residues. CDR3 protein: CASSQDLGVWDEQYF. CDR3 sequence (DNA): TGTGCCAGCAGCCAAGATCTCGGGGTTTGGGACGAGCAGTACTTC.

The chain employs TRBV3-1 (or the pseudogene TRBV3-2) and TRBJ1-6; a possible D gene is TRBD1 (6 bases). The CDR3 covers 14 residues. V was trimmed by 4 bases and J by 6 bases, leaving 10 bases between them. Germline V gene lookup returns CDR1 LGHDT and CDR2 YNNKEL (reference sequence). The CDR3 DNA follows: TGTGCCAGCAGCCCACGGGGGGCTAATTCACCCCTCCACTTT. Translating it yields CASSPRGANSPLHF.

The chain is built from TRBV28 and TRBJ2-7, with 8 bases aligning to TRBD1. CDR1 and CDR2 from the germline V gene are MDHEN and SYDVKM. CDR3 size: 15 residues. The ends lost 6 bases at V and 0 bases at J; junction bases unmatched: 7. CDR3 sequence: CASRTGDQNSYEQYF. The CDR3 coding sequence is TGTGCCAGCAGGACAGGGGACCAAAACTCCTACGAGCAGTACTTC.

The chain joins TRBV4-1 to TRBJ1-5; D is possibly TRBD1 (6 bases). Germline values: CDR1 MGHRA, CDR2 YSYEKL. V gave up 1 base and J gave up 9 bases, with 10 bases separating them. CDR3 length: 13 amino acids. The CDR3 is CASSQATGWPQHF. In DNA form, the CDR3 reads TGCGCCAGCAGCCAAGCTACAGGGTGGCCCCAGCATTTT.

The chain couples TRBV14 to TRBJ2-1, with D perhaps TRBD1 (5 bases). Germline V CDR1 and CDR2: SGHDN, FVKESK. Trimming stripped 7 bases from V and 6 bases from J, with 10 bases between. CDR3 length equals 12 residues. CDR3 loop: CASTDNPNEQFF. For the CDR3, the DNA is TGTGCCAGCACGGACAACCCCAATGAGCAGTTCTTC.

This clone has only a few counts. V gene TRBV12-3 or TRBV12-4 combines with J gene TRBJ1-5, with D uncertain. The CDR3 is 13 amino acids. V was cut by 5 bases and J by 4 bases, with 9 bases left in between. The CDR3 is CASSQTENQPQHF. The CDR3 bases are TGTGCCAGCAGTCAAACAGAAAATCAGCCCCAGCATTTT.

J is TRBJ2-1 and V is TRBV20-1; TRBD2 matches 9 bases. The V and J ends lost 3 bases and 5 bases, in that order; junction bases with no gene match: 14. The CDR3 consists of 17 residues. Germline lookup yields CDR1 DFQATT and CDR2 SNEGSKA (reference sequence). This CDR3 is CSASFAGGVSGDNEQFF. The CDR3 DNA follows: TGCAGTGCTAGTTTTGCGGGAGGGGTGTCCGGGGACAATGAGCAGTTCTTC.

The CDR3 DNA reads as TGTGCCAGCAGCCTAGACAGGTCCACAGATACGCAGTATTTT. This translates into CASSLDRSTDTQYF. The V call is TRBV27, the J call TRBJ2-3, with TRBD1 as a possible D gene (6 bases). The CDR3 contains 14 residues. Trimming cost V 6 bases and J 2 bases, with 12 bases left between them. Germline lookup yields CDR1 MNHEY and CDR2 SMNVEV (reference sequence).

This clone was seen more than once but under ten times. The chain's CDR3 is CAISDLAGAGELFF. DNA of the CDR3: TGTGCCATCAGTGACCTAGCGGGAGCTGGGGAGCTGTTTTTT. This chain uses TRBV10-3 with TRBJ2-2; the match to TRBD2 covers 10 bases. The CDR3 spans 14 residues. CDR1 and CDR2 (germline): ENHRY, SYGVKD. V dropped 3 bases and J dropped 8; count of bases not matched to a gene: 3.

The chain uses TRBV2 and TRBJ2-3; TRBD2 agrees at 12 bases. V shed 6 bases and J 3 bases; nucleotides not matched to a gene: 7. CDR1 is SNHLY and CDR2 is FYNNEI in the germline V gene. CDR3 size: 16 residues. The CDR3 DNA reads TGTGCCAGCAGAGACGGACTAGCGGGGTGGACAGATACGCAGTATTTT. Its translation: CASRDGLAGWTDTQYF.

The chain links TRBV3-1 (or the pseudogene TRBV3-2) to TRBJ2-1, with TRBD2 identical over 12 bases. The trim removed 0 bases at V and 8 bases at J, leaving 5 bases unmatched. There are 16 residues in the CDR3. The germline CDR1 and CDR2 sequences are LGHDT and YNNKEL (reference sequence). CDR3 in DNA: TGTGCCAGCAGCCAAGATCCGACTAGCGGGAGATATGAGCAGTTCTTC. As protein: CASSQDPTSGRYEQFF.

The chain combines TRBV19 with TRBJ1-5, with 8 bases aligning to TRBD1. CDR1 is LNHDA, CDR2 SQIVND, per germline (reference sequence). V was clipped by 0 bases and J by 6 bases; unmatched bases: 7. CDR3 size: 16 residues. CDR3 sequence: CASSIDPGGAFQPQHF. The CDR3 DNA follows: TGTGCCAGTAGTATAGATCCAGGGGGCGCATTTCAGCCCCAGCATTTT.

V gene TRBV29-1 combines with J gene TRBJ2-1; 13 nucleotides match TRBD2. Germline V lookup: CDR1 SQVTM, CDR2 ANQGSEA. CDR3 length equals 14 residues. V shed 7 bases, J shed 9 bases, and the junction held 9 bases outside the gene matches. CDR3 residues: CSACTSGRAAEQFF. CDR3 DNA sequence: TGCAGCGCCTGCACTAGCGGGAGGGCTGCTGAGCAGTTCTTC.

Here the CDR3 reads CASSMSSLNTEAFF. CDR3 bases: TGTGCCAGTAGTATGTCCAGTTTGAACACTGAAGCTTTCTTT. The chain recombines TRBV19 with TRBJ1-1; no reliable D call. This CDR3 region has 14 residues. In germline, CDR1 is LNHDA, CDR2 SQIVND (reference sequence). The V end lost 3 bases, the J end lost 0 bases, and 8 bases lay between the germline ends.

The chain is built from TRBV9 and TRBJ2-3, with 12 bases lining up with TRBD2. This CDR3 is 15 amino acids long. Germline V gene sequence: CDR1 SGDLS, CDR2 YYNGEE. J lost 6 bases, V lost 0 bases, and 2 bases had no gene match. CDR3 DNA: TGTGCCAGCAGCGTAGGACTAGCGGGGGTGGATACGCAGTATTTT. Its translation: CASSVGLAGVDTQYF.

V gene TRBV10-3 combines with J gene TRBJ1-5; D gene uncertain. CDR1 and CDR2 from the germline V gene are ENHRY and SYGVKD. The CDR3 is made up of 15 amino acids. V was trimmed by 0 bases and J by 5 bases, leaving 11 bases between them. CDR3 nucleotide sequence: TGTGCCATCAGTGAGTCGTTATTTGGAGATCAGCCCCAGCATTTT. Its protein product is CAISESLFGDQPQHF.

This clone is a singleton in its sample. The V and J genes are TRBV19 and TRBJ1-6, with TRBD1 as a possible D gene (6 bases). Germline CDR1 reads LNHDA; CDR2 reads SQIVND (reference sequence). CDR3 length: 14 amino acids. V was cut by 3 bases and J by 9 bases, with 12 bases left in between. The CDR3 coding sequence is TGTGCCAGTAGTATTTCAGGGGCAGGTTCACCCCTCCACTTT. It encodes CASSISGAGSPLHF.

V gene TRBV5-4 combines with J gene TRBJ2-7; 11 positions agree with TRBD2. This CDR3 spans 14 amino acids. The V gene's germline CDR1 is SGHNT and CDR2 YYREEE (reference sequence). J lost 3 bases, V lost 6 bases, and 5 bases had no gene match. The CDR3: CASTPGTSGYEQYF. The CDR3 DNA is TGTGCCAGCACCCCCGGGACTAGCGGCTACGAGCAGTACTTC.

The chain joins TRBV27 to TRBJ1-1; perhaps TRBD1 as D (5 bases). This CDR3 comprises 15 residues. V was clipped by 8 bases and J by 5 bases, with 21 bases between them. The germline V gene has CDR1 MNHEY and CDR2 SMNVEV (reference sequence). CDR3 DNA: TGTGCCAGCCATGAGTTAGGGGCGGGGAGAACTGAAGCTTTCTTT. It is translated as CASHELGAGRTEAFF.